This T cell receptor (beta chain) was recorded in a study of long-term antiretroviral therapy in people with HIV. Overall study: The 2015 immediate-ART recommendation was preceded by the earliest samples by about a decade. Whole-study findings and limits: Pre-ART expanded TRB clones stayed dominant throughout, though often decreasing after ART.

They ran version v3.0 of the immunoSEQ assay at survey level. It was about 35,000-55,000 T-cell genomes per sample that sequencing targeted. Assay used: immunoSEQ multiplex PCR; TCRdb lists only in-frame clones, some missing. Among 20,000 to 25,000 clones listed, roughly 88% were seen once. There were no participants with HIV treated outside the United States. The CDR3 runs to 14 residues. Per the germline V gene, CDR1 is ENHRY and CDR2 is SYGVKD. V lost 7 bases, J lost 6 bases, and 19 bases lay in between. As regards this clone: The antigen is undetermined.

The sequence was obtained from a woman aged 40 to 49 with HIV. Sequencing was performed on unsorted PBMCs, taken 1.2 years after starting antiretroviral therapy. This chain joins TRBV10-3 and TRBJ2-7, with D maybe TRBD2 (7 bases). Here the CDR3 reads CAIMGEGGRSEQYF. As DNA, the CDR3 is TGTGCCATCATGGGGGAGGGGGGGCGCTCCGAGCAGTACTTC.